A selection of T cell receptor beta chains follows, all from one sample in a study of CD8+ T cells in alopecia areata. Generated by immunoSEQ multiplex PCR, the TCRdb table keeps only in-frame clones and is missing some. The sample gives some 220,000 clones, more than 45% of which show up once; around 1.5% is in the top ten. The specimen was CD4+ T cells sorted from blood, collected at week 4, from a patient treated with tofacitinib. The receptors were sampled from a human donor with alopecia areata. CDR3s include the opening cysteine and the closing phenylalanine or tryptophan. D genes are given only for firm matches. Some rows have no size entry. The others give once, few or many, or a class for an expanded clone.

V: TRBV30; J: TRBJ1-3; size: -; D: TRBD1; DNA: TGTGCCTGGAGGAGGGACAGGGGGCATGGAAACACCATATATTTT; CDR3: CAWRRDRGHGNTIYF
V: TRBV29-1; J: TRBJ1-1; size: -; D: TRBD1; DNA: TGCAGCGTAAGGACAGGGGGCTTTGGTGAAGCTTTCTTT; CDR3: CSVRTGGFGEAFF
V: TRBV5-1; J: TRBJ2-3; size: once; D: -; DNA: TGCGCCAGCAGCCCCCGCTGGAGCACAGATACGCAGTATTTT; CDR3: CASSPRWSTDTQYF
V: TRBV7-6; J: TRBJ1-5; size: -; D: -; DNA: TGTGCCAGCAGCTTAGAAGAGGGGTGGAATCAGCCTCAGCATTTT; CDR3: CASSLEEGWNQPQHF
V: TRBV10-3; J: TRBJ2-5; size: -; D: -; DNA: TGTGCCATCGGGACCCAAGAGACCCAGTACTTC; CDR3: CAIGTQETQYF
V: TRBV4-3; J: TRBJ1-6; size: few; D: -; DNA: TGCGCCAGCAGCCAAGATCGGGGGTTTGATTCACCCCTCCACTTT; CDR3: CASSQDRGFDSPLHF
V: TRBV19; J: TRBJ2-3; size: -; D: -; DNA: TGTGCCAGTAGAAGAGGGGACGATACGCAGTATTTT; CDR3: CASRRGDDTQYF
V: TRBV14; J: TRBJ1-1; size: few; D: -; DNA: TGTGCCAGCAGCCAATCGACAGTGAACACTGAAGCTTTCTTT; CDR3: CASSQSTVNTEAFF
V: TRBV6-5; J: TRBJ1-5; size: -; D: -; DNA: TGTGCCAGCAGCCCACAGAGACACAATCAGCCCCAGCATTTT; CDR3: CASSPQRHNQPQHF
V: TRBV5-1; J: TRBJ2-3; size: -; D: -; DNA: TGCGCCAGCAGCTTGGTAAAGGCACTGGCAGATACGCAGTATTTT; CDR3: CASSLVKALADTQYF
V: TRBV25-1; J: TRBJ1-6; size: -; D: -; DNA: TGTGCCAGCAGCCCCCCAACAGGGTCCGGGTCACCCCTCCACTTT; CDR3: CASSPPTGSGSPLHF